One sample yielded the 10 T cell receptor beta chains listed below, sequenced in a study of human T cells and chemical hapten exposure. TCRdb reprocessed the RACE reads with MiXCR, giving one entry per CDR3 protein. Of more than 300,000 distinct CDR3 sequences listed, approximately 5% are singletons. Time point specified: pre-sensitization, week 0. Sample treatment: therapeutic diphenylcyclopropenone sensitization with weekly scalp DPC. The sample here was whole blood, taken in connection with sensitization to the hapten diphenylcyclopropenone (DPC). These receptors were obtained from a woman aged 18-29 years with alopecia areata. Some clones in this sample may be carry-over from other donors' samples.

This clonotype turned up a few times. A junction boundary mismatches the germline segment, possibly from a read error. This chain connects TRBV7-7 to TRBJ2-7, with a weak D call TRBD2 (5 bases). The length of the CDR3 is 15 residues. The germline CDR1 and CDR2 sequences are SSHAT and FNYEAQ (reference sequence). The CDR3 loop reads CASSLYEGYSYEQYF. In nucleotides, the CDR3 is TGTGCTAGCAGCTTATATGAGGGATACTCCTACGAGCAGTACTTC.

This clonotype has at least ten counts. This sequence joins TRBV20-1 and TRBJ1-2; TRBD1 aligns across 11 bases. The CDR3 is 17 amino acids. Looked up from germline, CDR1 is DFQATT and CDR2 is SNEGSKA (reference sequence). V lost 5 bases, J lost 0 bases, and 11 bases stayed unmatched. The CDR3: CSAGGTGGYSANYGYTF. The CDR3 nucleotides are TGCAGTGCTGGCGGGACAGGGGGGTACTCCGCTAACTATGGCTACACCTTC.

In this sample, this clonotype turned up a few times. This sequence joins TRBV11-2 and TRBJ2-4; perhaps TRBD1 as D (6 bases). The germline gives CDR1 SGHAT, CDR2 FQNNGV. This CDR3 is built from 12 residues. V was clipped by 2 bases and J by 15 bases, with 14 bases between them. Here the CDR3 reads CASSLNRGKGYF. CDR3 DNA: TGTGCCAGCAGCTTAAATAGGGGGAAAGGGTACTTC.

At least ten counts were recorded for this clonotype. This sequence joins TRBV29-1 and TRBJ2-1, with 7 bases identical to TRBD1. The junction had 15 bases not matched to a gene; V was cut back by 6 bases and J by 7 bases. Germline V lookup: CDR1 SQVTM, CDR2 ANQGSEA. This CDR3 region has 15 residues. In nucleotides, the CDR3 is TGCAGCGTGGCCCCTCCGACAGGGTTGGGGAATGAGCAGTTCTTC. Amino acid sequence: CSVAPPTGLGNEQFF.

This clonotype showed up many times. The V gene is TRBV5-6, the J gene TRBJ1-1, with D uncertain. Trimming took off 7 bases at V and 4 bases at J, with 20 bases between the two ends. The CDR3 is 15 residues long. Germline-derived CDR1 and CDR2 are SGHDT and YYEEEE. CDR3 sequence: CASFPPGSWGTEAFF. CDR3 bases: TGTGCCAGCTTCCCTCCAGGAAGCTGGGGCACTGAAGCTTTCTTT.

The chain employs TRBV7-2 and TRBJ1-5; 8 bases are shared with TRBD1. Per the germline V gene, CDR1 is SGHTA and CDR2 is FQGNSA. With V trimmed by 6 bases and J by 6 bases, 16 bases remained unmatched. The CDR3 runs to 17 residues. CDR3 in amino acids: CASSRQGFHPLIQPQHF. In nucleotides, the CDR3 is TGTGCCAGCAGTCGACAGGGGTTCCATCCCCTAATTCAGCCCCAGCATTTT.

The V call is TRBV5-6, the J call TRBJ1-5, with D uncertain. CDR3 size: 16 residues. The germline gives CDR1 SGHDT, CDR2 YYEEEE. V was shortened by 0 bases and J by 3 bases, with 13 bases between the two germline ends. The CDR3 is CASSLVGRGPNQPQHF. The DNA for the CDR3 is TGTGCCAGCAGCTTGGTAGGTCGGGGTCCCAATCAGCCCCAGCATTTT.

The chain employs TRBV7-3 and TRBJ1-4; D uncertain. Trimming left V 5 bases short and J 7 bases short, with 11 bases between. CDR3 length equals 13 residues. Germline V gene data show CDR1 as SGHTA and CDR2 as FQGTGA. The CDR3 DNA reads as TGTGCCAGCAGCCAGGATGTAGGTGAAAAACTGTTTTTT. Translating gives CASSQDVGEKLFF.

This clonotype was counted only a few times. The V gene is TRBV6-5, the J gene TRBJ2-5, with a possible D match to TRBD2 (5 bases). CDR1 MNHEY and CDR2 SVGAGI come from the germline V gene. The CDR3 is 15 residues long. V shed 2 bases and J shed 3 bases, with 13 bases lying between them. The CDR3 nucleotides are TGTGCCAGCAGTTACGCAAGCCGGGGTGAAGAGACCCAGTACTTC. Protein sequence: CASSYASRGEETQYF.

This clonotype has a count of ten or more. The J gene is TRBJ1-5, the V gene TRBV7-6; D is possibly TRBD1 (5 bases). This CDR3 is built from 14 residues. Trimming pared 2 bases from V and 7 bases from J, leaving 12 bases between. CDR1 SGHVS and CDR2 FNYEAQ come from the germline V gene. The CDR3: CASSLTMGDQPQHF. CDR3 in DNA: TGTGCCAGCAGCTTAACTATGGGGGACCAGCCCCAGCATTTT.